One and the same sample provided the 9 T cell receptor beta chains below, sequenced in a study of early T cells in non-severe SARS-CoV-2 infection. One entry per CDR3 protein results from TCRdb running MiXCR on the 5' RACE reads. The sample holds approximately 84,000 distinct CDR3 sequences; around 14% are singletons and the top ten take 5.5%. The specimen sequenced was whole blood. The origin of the receptors is an adult who was a healthcare worker with PCR-confirmed SARS-CoV-2 infection or an uninfected control (not recorded which).

The chain joins TRBV20-1 to TRBJ2-7; D is possibly TRBD2 (7 bases). The CDR3 contains 15 residues. Germline CDR1 is DFQATT and CDR2 is SNEGSKA (reference sequence). The ends were cut back, 7 bases at V and 3 bases at J, with 22 bases in the middle. The CDR3: CSDPLYREGCYEQYF. CDR3 in DNA: TGCAGTGACCCGCTATACAGGGAGGGTTGCTACGAGCAGTACTTC.

This CDR3 reads CASSSSWQPQHF. CDR3 nucleotides: TGTGCCAGCAGCTCTTCGTGGCAGCCCCAGCATTTT. The rearrangement joins TRBV7-9 to TRBJ1-5; D call uncertain. V was shortened by 4 bases and J by 7 bases, with 8 bases between the two germline ends. The germline CDR1 and CDR2 sequences are SEHNR and FQNEAQ (reference sequence). The CDR3 spans 12 residues. Full variable domain (rest looked up from reference TRBV7-9 and TRBJ1-5): DTGVSQNPRHKITKRGQNVTFRCDPISEHNRLYWYRQTLGQGPEFLTYFQNEAQLEKSRLLSDRFSAERPKGSFSTLEIQRTEQGDSAMYLCASSSSWQPQHFGDGTRLSIL.

The CDR3 loop reads CASSALGRLTDTQYF. The CDR3 bases are TGCGCCAGCAGCGCACTAGGGAGGCTCACAGATACGCAGTATTTT. The chain has TRBV5-1 and TRBJ2-3, with D perhaps matching TRBD2 (6 bases). V lost 4 bases and J lost 2, with 14 bases in between. Germline V CDR1 and CDR2: SGHRS, YFSETQ. This CDR3 comprises 15 residues.

The J gene is TRBJ2-6, the V gene TRBV27, with D tentatively TRBD1 (6 bases). CDR3 length: 15 amino acids. Germline V gene data show CDR1 as MNHEY and CDR2 as SMNVEV (reference sequence). V lost 2 bases and J 3 bases, leaving 8 bases between the germline ends. CDR3 nucleotides: TGTGCCAGCAGTTTAACAGGGAATGGGGCCAACGTCCTGACTTTC. Its translation: CASSLTGNGANVLTF.

This clonotype has just a few counts. The chain links TRBV27 to TRBJ2-6; D possibly corresponds to TRBD2 (5 bases). Germline V gene data show CDR1 as MNHEY and CDR2 as SMNVEV (reference sequence). The CDR3 has 15 residues. V was shortened by 5 bases and J by 2 bases, with 10 bases between the two germline ends. The CDR3, as DNA: TGTGCCAGCAGTCTCGGAGGTCCTGGGGCCAACGTCCTGACTTTC. Protein product: CASSLGGPGANVLTF.

This clonotype was seen many times. This chain uses TRBV12-3 or TRBV12-4 with TRBJ1-5; 9 nucleotides match TRBD1. The junction had 2 bases not matched to a gene; V was cut back by 3 bases and J by 8 bases. The CDR3 has 13 residues. CDR3 residues: CASSFGTGKPQHF. The CDR3 DNA reads as TGTGCCAGCAGTTTCGGGACAGGGAAGCCCCAGCATTTT.

This clonotype came up a few times. The rearrangement uses TRBV19 and TRBJ2-2, with D maybe TRBD1 (6 bases). This CDR3 is built from 15 residues. V lost 2 bases and J 2 bases, leaving 9 bases between the germline ends. The germline V gene has CDR1 LNHDA and CDR2 SQIVND (reference sequence). This chain's CDR3 is CASSIRTANTGELFF. In nucleotides, the CDR3 is TGTGCCAGTAGTATACGGACAGCAAACACCGGGGAGCTGTTTTTT.

The chain links TRBV7-9 to TRBJ2-1, with D perhaps matching TRBD1 or TRBD2 (5 bases each). The CDR3 has 17 residues. V was clipped by 3 bases and J by 1 base, with 16 bases between them. CDR1 SEHNR and CDR2 FQNEAQ come from the germline V gene (reference sequence). The DNA of the CDR3 is TGTGCCAGCAGCTTCCCTCCGGGACGGAGATCCTACAATGAGCAGTTCTTC. The encoded protein is CASSFPPGRRSYNEQFF.

Only a few counts were recorded for this clonotype. This chain uses TRBV10-3 with TRBJ1-5; 7 bases align to TRBD1. CDR1 is ENHRY, CDR2 SYGVKD, per germline. The CDR3 loop spans 15 amino acids. V lost 0 bases to trimming and J lost 3 bases; unmatched junction nucleotides: 2. CDR3 loop: CAISESTGNNQPQHF. The CDR3 bases are TGTGCCATCAGTGAGTCGACAGGGAACAATCAGCCCCAGCATTTT.